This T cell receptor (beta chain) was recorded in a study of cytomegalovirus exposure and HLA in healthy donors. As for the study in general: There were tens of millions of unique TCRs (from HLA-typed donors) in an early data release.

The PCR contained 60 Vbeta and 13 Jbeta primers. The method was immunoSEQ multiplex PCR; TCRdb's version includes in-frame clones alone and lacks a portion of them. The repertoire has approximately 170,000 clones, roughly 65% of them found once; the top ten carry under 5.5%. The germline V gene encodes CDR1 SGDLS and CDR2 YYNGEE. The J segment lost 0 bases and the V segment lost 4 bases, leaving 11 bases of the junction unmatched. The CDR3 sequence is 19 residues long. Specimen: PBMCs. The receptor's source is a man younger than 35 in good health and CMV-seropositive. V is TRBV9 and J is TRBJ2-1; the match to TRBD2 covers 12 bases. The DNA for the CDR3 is TGTGCCAGCAGCCCCCGGACTAGCGGGGTAGTGAGCTCCTACAATGAGCAGTTCTTC. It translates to CASSPRTSGVVSSYNEQFF.